The rows below give T cell receptor beta chains drawn from one sample of a study of CD8 T cells in ankylosing spondylitis. TCRdb itself ran the 5' RACE reads through MiXCR, one entry per CDR3 protein. The sample lists 200,000 to 300,000 distinct CDR3 sequences; 20% to 30% were seen once. Sequences were obtained from blood, either unsorted or a sorted T cell fraction (not recorded which). Receptors were obtained from a male donor with ankylosing spondylitis or in good health (not recorded which). CDR3s include the opening cysteine and the closing phenylalanine or tryptophan. The D gene is left open where the match is weak. The size of a clone is reported for some rows only, either as once, few or many, or as a class for expanded clones.

many | TRBJ1-6 | TRBD1 | TRBV6-1 | TGTGCCAGCAGCCTCACCGGACCTCAGGGGGCTCGATCACCCCTCCACTTT | CASSLTGPQGARSPLHF
many | TRBJ2-1 | NA | TRBV18 | TGTGCCAGCTCACCACCGAACAGATACAATGAGCAGTTCTTC | CASSPPNRYNEQFF
few | TRBJ2-7 | NA | TRBV20-1 | TGCAGTGCTAGAGATGGTGGAGGGATCTCCTACGAGCAGTACTTC | CSARDGGGISYEQYF
NA | TRBJ1-1 | TRBD1 | TRBV5-1 | TGCGCCAGCAGCGTGGGCGCAGGGGGTATTGAAGCTTTCTTT | CASSVGAGGIEAFF
many | TRBJ2-2 | NA | TRBV24-1 | TGTGCCACCAGTGACCCCTCCTTGAACACCGGGGAGCTGTTTTTT | CATSDPSLNTGELFF
NA | TRBJ2-2 | NA | TRBV19 | TGTGCCAGTAGAAACGGCGGGGCAGGGGGCACCGGGGAGCTGTTTTTT | CASRNGGAGGTGELFF
NA | TRBJ2-3 | TRBD1 | TRBV12-3/TRBV12-4 | TGTGCCAGCAGTTACCGGACAGGGTCGGGCACAGATACGCAGTATTTT | CASSYRTGSGTDTQYF
NA | TRBJ2-5 | TRBD2 | TRBV29-1 | TGCAGCGGCGGCGGCGGGGCGGGGGGGGAGACCCAGTACTTC | CSGGGGAGGETQYF
NA | TRBJ2-7 | NA | TRBV20-1 | TGCAGTGCTAGGGAAGGGGTTTTAGACGAGCAGTACTTC | CSAREGVLDEQYF
many | TRBJ1-1 | TRBD1 | TRBV12-3/TRBV12-4 | TGTGCCAGCAGGAGACAGGGGAACACTGAAGCTTTCTTT | CASRRQGNTEAFF
NA | TRBJ1-2 | NA | TRBV20-1 | TGCAGTGCTTCGCGCAATACAGGCGATGGCTACACCTTC | CSASRNTGDGYTF
few | TRBJ2-1 | TRBD2 | TRBV4-2 | TGTGCCAGCAGCCAAGTCGTTAGCGGGGGGATTACCTACAATGAGCAGTTCTTC | CASSQVVSGGITYNEQFF
many | TRBJ2-1 | NA | TRBV29-1 | TGCAGCGCCGGACTACACGGGTATGAGCAGTTCTTC | CSAGLHGYEQFF
many | TRBJ2-5 | TRBD1 | TRBV12-3/TRBV12-4 | TGTGCCAGCAGTGCTCCGAACCGGGACAGCCAAGAGACCCAGTACTTC | CASSAPNRDSQETQYF
many | TRBJ2-3 | NA | TRBV7-8 | TGTGCCAGCAGTCTGGCTCAGGTGGCGGTCACCCGCGCAGATACGCAGTATTTT | CASSLAQVAVTRADTQYF
NA | TRBJ1-6 | NA | TRBV18 | TGTGCCAGCTCACCTCCGCCCCACGCCCGAAAAGGGAATTCACCCCTCCACTTT | CASSPPPHARKGNSPLHF
many | TRBJ2-1 | TRBD2 | TRBV20-1 | TGCAGTGCTAGAGATCCCGGGGGGGCTGCTGATGAGCAGTTCTTC | CSARDPGGAADEQFF
many | TRBJ2-2 | TRBD2 | TRBV10-3 | TGTGCCATCAGCCCTAGCGGATCTAACACCGGGGAGCTGTTTTTT | CAISPSGSNTGELFF
once | TRBJ2-1 | NA | TRBV7-7 | TGTGCTAGCAGCCCAACCCCAGGGAACAATGAGCAGTTCTTC | CASSPTPGNNEQFF
few | TRBJ2-1 | TRBD2 | TRBV6-1 | TGTGCCAGCAATATACCGGGACTAGGGTACAATGAGCAGTTCTTC | CASNIPGLGYNEQFF
many | TRBJ2-5 | NA | TRBV24-1 | TGTGCCACCAGTGACCCTAGGACTGGGGCCGAGACCCAGTACTTC | CATSDPRTGAETQYF
NA | TRBJ2-1 | NA | TRBV20-1 | TGCAGTATCAGTCTCAGGGGCGCCTACAATGAGCAGTTCTTC | CSISLRGAYNEQFF
many | TRBJ2-5 | NA | TRBV20-1 | TGCAGTGCTAGAGCGGTAGGGGGGGAGACCCAGTACTTC | CSARAVGGETQYF
many | TRBJ2-3 | NA | TRBV5-1 | TGCGCCAGCAGCTTGCGGAGCGGTGATACGCAGTATTTT | CASSLRSGDTQYF
NA | TRBJ2-2 | NA | TRBV20-1 | TGCAGTGCGGGAAGTCCGGCCGGGGAGCTGTTTTTT | CSAGSPAGELFF
few | TRBJ2-3 | TRBD2 | TRBV12-3/TRBV12-4 | TGTGCCAGCAGCATCATAGCGGGGTTAGATACGCAGTATTTT | CASSIIAGLDTQYF
NA | TRBJ2-7 | NA | TRBV12-3/TRBV12-4 | TGTGCCAGCAGTTGGGGGTTAGGGCAGGGTATCTTC | CASSWGLGQGIF
many | TRBJ2-7 | TRBD2 | TRBV10-3 | TGTGCCATCAGCAAAGGGACTAGCGGGTACTCCTACGAGCAGTACTTC | CAISKGTSGYSYEQYF
NA | TRBJ1-4 | NA | TRBV11-2 | TGTGCCAGCAGCACCCGACAGGTGATGGGGGAAAAACTGTTTTTT | CASSTRQVMGEKLFF
few | TRBJ2-1 | NA | TRBV5-6 | TGTGCCAGCAGCTTGGGGAAGGGGGAGTTCTTC | CASSLGKGEFF